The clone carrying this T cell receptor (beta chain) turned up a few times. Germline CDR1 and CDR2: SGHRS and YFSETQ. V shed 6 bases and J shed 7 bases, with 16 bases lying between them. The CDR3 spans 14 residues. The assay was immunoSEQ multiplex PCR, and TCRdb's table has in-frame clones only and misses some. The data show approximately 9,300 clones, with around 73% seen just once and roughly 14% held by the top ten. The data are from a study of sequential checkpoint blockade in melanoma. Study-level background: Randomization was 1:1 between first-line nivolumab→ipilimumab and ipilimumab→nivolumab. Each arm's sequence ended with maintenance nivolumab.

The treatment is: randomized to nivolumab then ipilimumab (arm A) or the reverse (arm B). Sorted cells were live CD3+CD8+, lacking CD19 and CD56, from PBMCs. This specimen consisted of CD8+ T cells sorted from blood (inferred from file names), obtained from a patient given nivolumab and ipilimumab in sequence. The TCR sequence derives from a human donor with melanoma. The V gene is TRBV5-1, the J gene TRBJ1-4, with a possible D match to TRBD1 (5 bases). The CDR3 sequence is CASTSERDPEKLFF. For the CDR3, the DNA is TGCGCCAGCACTTCCGAGCGGGACCCTGAAAAACTGTTTTTT.